These 8 T cell receptor beta chains share one sample of origin, sequenced in a study of cytomegalovirus exposure and HLA in healthy donors. PCR amplification relied on 60 Vbeta primers (plus 13 Jbeta primers). The data were produced by immunoSEQ multiplex PCR, yet TCRdb's version contains in-frame clones alone and is incomplete. The data hold about 140,000 clones, with approximately 78% observed a single time. Input material: PBMCs. Receptors were obtained from a woman in her forties or fifties in good health and CMV-seropositive.

V usage is TRBV11-2 and J usage is TRBJ2-5; no firm D call. V was cut by 5 bases and J by 7 bases, with 8 bases left in between. This CDR3 region has 11 residues. CDR1 and CDR2 (germline): SGHAT, FQNNGV. The CDR3 region is CASSRTGTQYF. CDR3 DNA: TGTGCCAGCAGCCGTACGGGGACCCAGTACTTC.

The chain combines TRBV15 with TRBJ2-7; weak D call: TRBD1 (7 bases). Per the germline V gene, CDR1 is LNHNV and CDR2 is YYDKDF (reference sequence). V lost 0 bases to trimming and J lost 1 base, with 19 bases between them. The CDR3 totals 18 residues. As DNA, the CDR3 is TGTGCCACCAGCAGAGATTCAGGAGGGGGCATACCTTCCTACGAGCAGTACTTC. Translated: CATSRDSGGGIPSYEQYF. The full variable domain, completed using reference TRBV15 and TRBJ2-7, is DAMVIQNPRYQVTQFGKPVTLSCSQTLNHNVMYWYQQKSSQAPKLLFHYYDKDFNNEADTPDNFQSRRPNTSFCFLDIRSPGLGDTAMYLCATSRDSGGGIPSYEQYFGPGTRLTVT.

V and J are TRBV11-2 and TRBJ2-1; TRBD2 agrees at 7 bases. From germline, CDR1 is SGHAT and CDR2 FQNNGV. Germline trimming cut 1 base from V and 3 bases from J; bases unmatched to any gene: 6. The CDR3 spans 16 residues. The CDR3 DNA sequence: TGTGCCAGCAGCTTAGCCCTAGCGGCCTTCTACAATGAGCAGTTCTTC. Translating it yields CASSLALAAFYNEQFF.

The gene calls are TRBV5-1 and TRBJ2-2; 11 nucleotides match TRBD1. From germline, CDR1 is SGHRS and CDR2 YFSETQ. This CDR3 comprises 16 residues. Trimming removed 4 bases from V and 5 bases from J; junction bases left unmatched: 7. This CDR3 is CASSPSGQGGTGELFF. The CDR3 DNA reads as TGCGCCAGCAGCCCCTCGGGACAGGGGGGAACCGGGGAGCTGTTTTTT.

This sequence joins TRBV7-9 and TRBJ2-1; 11 bases are a match to TRBD1. CDR3 length: 16 residues. Germline loops: CDR1 SEHNR, CDR2 FQNEAQ (reference sequence). V dropped 5 bases and J dropped 4; count of bases not matched to a gene: 7. CDR3 region: CASSLTGTGGYNEQFF. The CDR3 DNA sequence: TGTGCCAGCAGCCTCACCGGGACAGGGGGGTACAATGAGCAGTTCTTC.

As regards this clone: The same CDR3 arises from other DNA sequences in this sample as well. This chain connects TRBV5-4 to TRBJ2-7, with 7 bases fitting TRBD2. Trimming cost V 3 bases and J 2 bases; bases outside gene matches: 5. Per the germline V gene, CDR1 is SGHNT and CDR2 is YYREEE (reference sequence). CDR3 length equals 14 residues. The CDR3 DNA sequence: TGTGCCAGCAGCTCTAGCGGAGGAGCCTACGAGCAGTACTTC. It yields the protein CASSSSGGAYEQYF.

The J gene is TRBJ2-1, the V gene TRBV18; D unclear. Per germline, CDR1 KGHSH and CDR2 LQKENI. The CDR3 consists of 15 residues. V was cut by 0 bases and J by 7 bases, with 13 bases left in between. CDR3 sequence: CASSPPDRVGNEQFF. CDR3 nucleotide sequence: TGTGCCAGCTCACCACCAGACCGGGTTGGTAATGAGCAGTTCTTC.

The rearrangement uses TRBV13 and TRBJ2-5, with TRBD2 as a possible D gene (5 bases). V lost 5 bases to trimming and J lost 3 bases, with 13 bases between them. This CDR3 has 14 amino acids. From germline, CDR1 is PRHDT and CDR2 FYEKMQ (reference sequence). The CDR3 is CASSHTPGKETQYF. For the CDR3, the DNA is TGTGCCAGCAGCCACACTCCGGGAAAAGAGACCCAGTACTTC. Full variable domain (missing parts from reference TRBV13 and TRBJ2-5): AAGVIQSPRHLIKEKRETATLKCYPIPRHDTVYWYQQGPGQDPQFLISFYEKMQSDKGSIPDRFSAQQFSDYHSELNMSSLELGDSALYFCASSHTPGKETQYFGPGTRLLVL.